The rows below give T cell receptor beta chains drawn from one sample of a study of T cells after yellow fever vaccination. Each CDR3 protein gets one entry after TCRdb re-called the 5' RACE reads with MiXCR. The repertoire has just under 600,000 distinct CDR3 sequences, roughly 14% of them found once; the top ten carry around 15%. The sequencing here drew on PBMCs, taken on the day of the yellow fever booster vaccination. These receptors were taken from a man aged 30 to 45 who received the YFV17D yellow fever vaccine. Both conserved end residues are part of each CDR3.

v_gene	j_gene	CDR3aa
TRBV11-2	TRBJ1-1	CASSEGHRGQHFMNTEAFF
TRBV20-1	TRBJ2-1	CSARAGQSSYNEQFF
TRBV24-1	TRBJ2-5	CATSDPGGSGETQYF
TRBV5-1	TRBJ2-2	CASSVRANTGELFF
TRBV29-1	TRBJ2-7	CSVRPGSYEQYF
TRBV3-1	TRBJ2-3	CASSQGGLNTQYF
TRBV20-1	TRBJ2-3	CSAERFTDTQYF
TRBV20-1	TRBJ2-3	CSAVSDSTDTQYF
TRBV27	TRBJ1-4	CASTGGSNEKLFF
TRBV7-8	TRBJ2-5	CASSLTAGGSVKTQYF
TRBV6-1	TRBJ2-7	CASTAGTRTYEQYF
TRBV6-2/TRBV6-3	TRBJ2-2	CASRDPLGASNTGELFF
TRBV4-1	TRBJ2-5	CASSQDTMGETQYF
TRBV27	TRBJ2-3	CASSLSGGPGLVDTQYF
TRBV6-6	TRBJ1-1	CASRLGLGGNTEAFF
TRBV20-1	TRBJ1-1	CSPYSPPEAFF
TRBV14	TRBJ2-2	CASRPAVGELFF
TRBV5-1	TRBJ2-3	CASSLAGSQVGDTQYF
TRBV7-3	TRBJ1-1	CASSLTPIQGVTEAFF
TRBV29-1	TRBJ2-1	CSARRTTYNEQFF
TRBV30	TRBJ2-7	CAWSGGGSLNEQYF
TRBV5-1	TRBJ2-1	CATAWGQGGSNEQFF